This section outlines one TCR beta chain sequence together with its context. The data were taken from a study of blood T cell repertoires in COVID-19. In the study overall: T cells, B-cell-depleted T cells, or PBMCs provided the cDNA or gDNA that served as material.

The repertoire was sequenced with immunoSEQ multiplex PCR; TCRdb's copy has only in-frame clones and lacks some. The data show 50,000 to 65,000 clones, approximately 88% seen once. V was pared by 5 bases and J by 8 bases, with 12 bases of the junction left unmatched. The CDR3 has 14 residues. CDR1 and CDR2 from the germline V gene are GTSNPN and SVGIG (reference sequence). V is TRBV30 and J is TRBJ2-1; 7 bases agree with TRBD2. The origin of this receptor is a man aged 60-69 years with COVID-19, enrolled during active disease. Material for sequencing was peripheral blood. CDR3 coding DNA: TGTGCCTGGTCTAAGGGGCTGGGAGGGGATGAGCAGTTCTTC. This translates into CAWSKGLGGDEQFF.